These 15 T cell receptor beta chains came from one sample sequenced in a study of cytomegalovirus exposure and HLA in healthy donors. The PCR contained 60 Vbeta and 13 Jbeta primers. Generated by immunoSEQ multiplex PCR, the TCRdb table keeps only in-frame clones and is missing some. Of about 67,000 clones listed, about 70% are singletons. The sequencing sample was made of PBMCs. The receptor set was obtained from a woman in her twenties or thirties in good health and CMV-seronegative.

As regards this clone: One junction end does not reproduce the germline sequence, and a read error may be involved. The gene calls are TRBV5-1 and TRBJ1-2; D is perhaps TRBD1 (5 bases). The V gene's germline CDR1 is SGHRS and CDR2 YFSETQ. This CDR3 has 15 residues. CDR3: CASSFGPGGRYGYTF. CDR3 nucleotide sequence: TGTGCCAGCAGCTTCGGGCCCGGGGGACGTTATGGCTACACCTTC.

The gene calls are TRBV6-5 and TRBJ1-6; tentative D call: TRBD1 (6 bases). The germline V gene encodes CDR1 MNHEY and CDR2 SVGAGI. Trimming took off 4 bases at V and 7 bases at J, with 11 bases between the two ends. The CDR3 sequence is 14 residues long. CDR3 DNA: TGTGCCAGCAGTTTCGGACAGATCAATTCACCCCTCCACTTT. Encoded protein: CASSFGQINSPLHF.

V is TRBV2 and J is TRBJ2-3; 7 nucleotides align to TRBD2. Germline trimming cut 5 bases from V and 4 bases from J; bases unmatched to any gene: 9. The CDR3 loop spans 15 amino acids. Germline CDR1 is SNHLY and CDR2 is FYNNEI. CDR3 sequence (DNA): TGTGCCAGCAGTCCGACTAGCCTGGGGGCAGATACGCAGTATTTT. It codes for CASSPTSLGADTQYF.

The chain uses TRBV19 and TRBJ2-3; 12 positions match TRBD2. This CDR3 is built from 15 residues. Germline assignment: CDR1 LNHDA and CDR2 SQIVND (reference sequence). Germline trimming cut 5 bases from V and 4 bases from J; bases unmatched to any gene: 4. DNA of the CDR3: TGTGCCAGTAGTGTGACTAGCGGGGGAGCAGATACGCAGTATTTT. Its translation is CASSVTSGGADTQYF.

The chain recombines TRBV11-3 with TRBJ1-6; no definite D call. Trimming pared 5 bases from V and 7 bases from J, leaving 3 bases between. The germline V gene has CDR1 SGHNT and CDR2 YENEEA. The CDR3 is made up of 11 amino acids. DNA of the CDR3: TGTGCCAGCAGCGCGAATTCACCCCTCCACTTT. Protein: CASSANSPLHF.

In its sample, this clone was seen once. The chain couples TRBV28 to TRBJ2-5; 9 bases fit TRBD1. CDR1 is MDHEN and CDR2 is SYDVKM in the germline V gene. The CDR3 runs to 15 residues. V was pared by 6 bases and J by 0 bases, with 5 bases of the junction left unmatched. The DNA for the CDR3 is TGTGCCAGCAGGACAGGGGGATTCTACCAAGAGACCCAGTACTTC. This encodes CASRTGGFYQETQYF.

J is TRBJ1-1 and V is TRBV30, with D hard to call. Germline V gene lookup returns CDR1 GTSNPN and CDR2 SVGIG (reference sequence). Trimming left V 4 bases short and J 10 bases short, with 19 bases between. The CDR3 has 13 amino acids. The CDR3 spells CAWKPLRDGRAFF. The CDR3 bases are TGTGCCTGGAAGCCATTGAGGGATGGGAGAGCTTTCTTT.

CDR3 nucleotides: TGCGCCAGCAGCCAAGATATATCGGCTTCTTGGGGCTCCTACGAGCAGTACTTC. It translates to CASSQDISASWGSYEQYF. The chain couples TRBV4-1 to TRBJ2-5, with D unresolved. The closer fit of TRBJ2-7 to the DNA end suggests the J call may be wrong. This CDR3 is 18 amino acids long. Germline V gene sequence: CDR1 MGHRA, CDR2 YSYEKL.

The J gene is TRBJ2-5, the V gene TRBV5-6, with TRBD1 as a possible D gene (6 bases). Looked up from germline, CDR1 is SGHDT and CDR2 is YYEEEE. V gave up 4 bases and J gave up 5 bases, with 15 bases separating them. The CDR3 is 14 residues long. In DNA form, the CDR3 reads TGTGCCAGCAGCACGCAGGGGCGCAGGGAGACCCAGTACTTC. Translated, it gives CASSTQGRRETQYF.

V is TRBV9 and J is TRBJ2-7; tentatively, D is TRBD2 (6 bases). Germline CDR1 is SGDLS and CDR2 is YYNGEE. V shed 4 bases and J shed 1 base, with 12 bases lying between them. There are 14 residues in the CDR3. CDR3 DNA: TGTGCCAGCAGCCAGGGCGGGATTTCCTACGAGCAGTACTTC. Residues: CASSQGGISYEQYF.

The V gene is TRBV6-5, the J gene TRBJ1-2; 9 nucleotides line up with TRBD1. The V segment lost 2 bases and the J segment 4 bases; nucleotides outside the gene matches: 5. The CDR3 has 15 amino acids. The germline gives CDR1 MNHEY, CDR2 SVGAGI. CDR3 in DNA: TGTGCCAGCAGTTACGAGGGACAGGGAAGCTATGGCTACACCTTC. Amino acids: CASSYEGQGSYGYTF.

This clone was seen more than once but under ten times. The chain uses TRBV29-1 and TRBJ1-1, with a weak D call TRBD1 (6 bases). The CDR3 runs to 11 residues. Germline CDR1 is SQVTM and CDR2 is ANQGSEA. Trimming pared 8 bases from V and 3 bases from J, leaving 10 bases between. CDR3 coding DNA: TGCAGCTCCTACAGGGACACTGAAGCTTTCTTT. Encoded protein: CSSYRDTEAFF.

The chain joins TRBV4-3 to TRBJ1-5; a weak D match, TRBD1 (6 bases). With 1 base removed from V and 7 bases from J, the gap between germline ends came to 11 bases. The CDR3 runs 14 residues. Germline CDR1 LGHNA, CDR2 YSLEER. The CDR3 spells CASSQGVQGQPQHF. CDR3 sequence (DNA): TGCGCCAGCAGCCAAGGGGTACAGGGACAGCCCCAGCATTTT.

The CDR3 region has the DNA TGTGCCAGCAGCCAAGATTCAGGCCGATCCTACGAGCAGTACTTC. It specifies CASSQDSGRSYEQYF. This sequence joins TRBV4-2 and TRBJ2-7, with no clear D. V was clipped by 0 bases and J by 1 base, with 10 bases between them. The germline V gene encodes CDR1 LGHNA and CDR2 YNFKEQ. The CDR3 contains 15 residues.

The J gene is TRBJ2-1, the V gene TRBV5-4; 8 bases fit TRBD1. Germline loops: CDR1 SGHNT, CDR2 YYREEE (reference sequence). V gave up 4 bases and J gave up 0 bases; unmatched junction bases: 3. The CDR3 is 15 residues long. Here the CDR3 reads CASSGDRSSYNEQFF. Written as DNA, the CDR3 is TGTGCCAGCAGCGGGGACAGGAGCTCCTACAATGAGCAGTTCTTC. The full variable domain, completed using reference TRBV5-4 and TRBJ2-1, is ETGVTQSPTHLIKTRGQQVTLRCSSQSGHNTVSWYQQALGQGPQFIFQYYREEENGRGNFPPRFSGLQFPNYSSELNVNALELDDSALYLCASSGDRSSYNEQFFGPGTRLTVL.